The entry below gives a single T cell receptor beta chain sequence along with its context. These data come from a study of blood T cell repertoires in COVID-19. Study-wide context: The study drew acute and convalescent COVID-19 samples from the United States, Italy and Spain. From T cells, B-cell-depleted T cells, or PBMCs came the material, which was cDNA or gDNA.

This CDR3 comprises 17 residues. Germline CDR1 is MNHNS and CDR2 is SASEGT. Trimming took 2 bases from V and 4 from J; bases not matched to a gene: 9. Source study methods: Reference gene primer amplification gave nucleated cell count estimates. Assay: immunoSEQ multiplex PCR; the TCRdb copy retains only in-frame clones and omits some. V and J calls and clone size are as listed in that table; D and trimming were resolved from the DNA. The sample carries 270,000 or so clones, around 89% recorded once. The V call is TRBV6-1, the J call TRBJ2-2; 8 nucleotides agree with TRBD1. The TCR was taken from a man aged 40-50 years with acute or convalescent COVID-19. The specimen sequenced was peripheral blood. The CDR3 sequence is CASSERVGQGGTGELFF. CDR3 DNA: TGTGCCAGCAGTGAAAGGGTAGGACAGGGAGGCACCGGGGAGCTGTTTTTT.